Sequencing of this T cell receptor beta chain was carried out in a study of blood T cell repertoires in COVID-19. Overall study: Spain, Italy and the United States supplied samples that represented acute and convalescent COVID-19. PBMCs, B-cell-depleted T cells, or T cells were the source of the cDNA or gDNA that made up the material.

The CDR3 has 13 residues. The V gene's germline CDR1 is SQVTM and CDR2 ANQGSEA. V gave up 3 bases and J gave up 6 bases; unmatched junction bases: 3. As processed by the authors: Nucleated cell number was recorded as an estimate derived from reference gene primer amplification. Measured with immunoSEQ multiplex PCR; TCRdb has only the in-frame clones, and not every one. The V and J calls and clone size come from that table; D and trimming were worked out from the DNA. The sample comprises approximately 61,000 clones, 70% to 90% of which are singletons, and about 18% rests with the top ten. This clone was observed a single time.

The sequence came from a woman at least 80 years old with active COVID-19. The sequenced material came from peripheral blood. V is TRBV29-1 and J is TRBJ2-1, with 9 bases aligning to TRBD1. The CDR3: CSVEGTGFNEQFF. The CDR3, as DNA: TGCAGCGTTGAGGGGACAGGGTTCAATGAGCAGTTCTTC.